These T cell receptor beta chains were read from a single sample in a study of radiation and T cells in renal cell carcinoma. TCRdb's table, derived via immunoSEQ multiplex PCR, lists solely in-frame clones and lacks some. The sample lists fewer than 200,000 clones; about 87% were seen once. The material sequenced was blood, taken from a patient whose treatment included radiotherapy and nephrectomy. These receptors all come from a woman aged 45-65 years with renal cell carcinoma. The CDR3 runs from the conserved cysteine through the conserved F or W. D genes are given only for firm matches. For some rows the clone size is stated as once, few or many, or as a class when expanded; others skip it.

15	NA	TRBV9	TRBJ2-2	NA	TGTGCCAGCAGCGTAGATCCGGGGGAGGCCGGGGAGCTGTTTTTT	CASSVDPGEAGELFF
19	NA	TRBV7-2	TRBJ2-7	TRBD2	TGTGCCAGCAGCTTACTTGGCGGGGGGACCTATAGGAGCTCCTACGAGCAGTACTTC	CASSLLGGGTYRSSYEQYF
12	NA	TRBV9	TRBJ2-3	NA	TGTGCCAGCGCCTTTAGCACAGATACGCAGTATTTT	CASAFSTDTQYF
14	once	TRBV5-4	TRBJ2-1	NA	TGTGCCAGCAGCTTGGGGGGACTGAACAATGAGCAGTTCTTC	CASSLGGLNNEQFF
14	few	TRBV5-6	TRBJ2-5	NA	TGTGCCAGCAGCTTCGGGGTTAAATATGAGACCCAGTACTTC	CASSFGVKYETQYF
11	few	TRBV20-1	TRBJ1-1	TRBD1	TGCAGTGCTAGAACAGGGGGCGAAGCTTTCTTT	CSARTGGEAFF
14	NA	TRBV10-3	TRBJ1-1	NA	TGTGCCATCAGATCCCTCGCGGATAGCACTGAAGCTTTCTTT	CAIRSLADSTEAFF
16	NA	TRBV7-2	TRBJ1-6	NA	TGTGCCAGCGAACGAGGATTAGGCTCCTATAATTCACCCCTCCACTTT	CASERGLGSYNSPLHF
15	NA	TRBV6-1	TRBJ1-5	NA	TGTGCCAGCAGTGAGGCTTCGGGGCTATCTCAGCCCCAGCATTTT	CASSEASGLSQPQHF
15	NA	TRBV19	TRBJ1-1	NA	TGTGCCAGTAGTATGGGACAAACCTTGAACACTGAAGCTTTCTTT	CASSMGQTLNTEAFF
15	NA	TRBV6-6	TRBJ2-2	NA	TGTGCCAGCAGTTACCGGCAGGGGTCCACCGGGGAGCTGTTTTTT	CASSYRQGSTGELFF